The clone carrying this TCR beta chain showed up many times. This sample is drawn from a study of T cells in Graves' hyperthyroidism and ophthalmopathy. Germline V gene sequence: CDR1 SNHLY, CDR2 FYNNEI. Trimming removed 7 bases from V and 3 bases from J, with 18 bases in between. This CDR3 spans 16 amino acids. Researchers took RNA transcripts and amplified the TCR beta CDR3 regions from them. The HTBI primer set served for first-round RT-PCR of the TCR CDR3. MiXCR was run by TCRdb on the multiplex PCR reads, yielding one entry per CDR3 protein. The repertoire holds nearly 600,000 distinct CDR3 sequences, with approximately 15% as singletons.

The TCR comes from a woman under 30 with Graves' ophthalmopathy. J is TRBJ2-2 and V is TRBV2, with D perhaps matching TRBD1 (6 bases). The sequenced material came from blood. The CDR3 region is CASIQQGEVDTGELFF. The CDR3 nucleotides read TGTGCCAGCATTCAACAGGGTGAAGTGGACACCGGGGAGCTGTTTTTT.